This TCR beta chain was identified during a study of T cells of healthy individuals. J gave up 4 bases and V 4 bases, and 7 bases lay outside the gene matches. The V gene's germline CDR1 is MGHRA and CDR2 YSYEKL. The CDR3 is 16 amino acids. This clonotype was recorded at least ten times. TCRdb re-called the 5' RACE reads through MiXCR, storing one row per CDR3 protein. The sample records tens of thousands of distinct CDR3 sequences, approximately 4.7% being singletons. This receptor was taken from a female donor in good health. V and J are TRBV4-1 and TRBJ1-5; 10 bases fit TRBD1. The CDR3 loop reads CASSPLRDRGNQPQHF. CDR3 sequence (DNA): TGCGCCAGCAGCCCCCTGAGGGACAGGGGAAATCAGCCCCAGCATTTT.